Presented here are 4 T cell receptor beta chains from one specimen sequenced in a study of blood T cell repertoires in COVID-19 (dated by TCRdb to 2018 to 2020). The library relied on the immunoSEQ multiplex PCR assay. TCRdb's version of the immuneACCESS table is confined to in-frame rearrangements and falls short of the full clone set. An unresolved V gene accounts for under half of the shortfall where checked; the remainder is of unknown origin. This sample is represented by under 200,000 clones; more than 80% of them were singletons. About 8.1% of the sample lies in the top ten. The sequencing sample was made of PBMCs or T cells enriched from blood (not recorded which). These receptors came from a woman between 18 and 30 years old who had recovered from COVID-19.

This clone has a handful of counts. The chain couples TRBV6-4 to TRBJ2-3; D remains ambiguous. The germline V gene has CDR1 MRHNA and CDR2 SNTAGT. The CDR3 is 15 amino acids. V was pared by 3 bases and J by 2 bases, with 12 bases between. CDR3 sequence (DNA): TGTGCCAGCAGTGATCCTGACCGGGTCACAGATACGCAGTATTTT. Residues: CASSDPDRVTDTQYF.

The genes are TRBV6-5 and TRBJ2-7, with 8 positions matching TRBD2. CDR1 MNHEY and CDR2 SVGAGI come from the germline V gene. This CDR3 spans 15 amino acids. V shed 6 bases, J shed 3 bases, and the junction held 10 bases outside the gene matches. CDR3 DNA sequence: TGTGCCAGCAGCCCCGGGGGGGTGGGCCTCTACGAGCAGTACTTC. Its translation: CASSPGGVGLYEQYF.

The genes are TRBV10-3 and TRBJ2-5; D may be TRBD2 (5 bases). This CDR3 is 16 amino acids long. V lost 3 bases, J lost 2 bases, and 16 bases lay in between. Germline-derived CDR1 and CDR2 are ENHRY and SYGVKD. The CDR3 DNA follows: TGTGCCATCAGTGAAAGCGGAGCGAGCAAGCAAGAGACCCAGTACTTC. Amino acid sequence: CAISESGASKQETQYF.

The chain employs TRBV11-2 and TRBJ1-6; D uncertain. The CDR3 totals 16 residues. Per the germline V gene, CDR1 is SGHAT and CDR2 is FQNNGV. V lost 2 bases and J lost 6, with 14 bases in between. CDR3 residues: CASSLTSWAPNSPLHF. The CDR3 DNA is TGTGCCAGCAGCTTAACTTCGTGGGCCCCTAATTCACCCCTCCACTTT.